This record covers a single T cell receptor beta chain. Its specificity is not known. TCRdb reprocessed the 5' RACE reads and reports one entry per CDR3 protein, with no DNA. The sample table includes over 120,000 distinct CDR3 sequences. This entry is derived from a study of monozygotic twins with inflammatory bowel disease. Study outcomes and limitations: Other individuals had fewer clonotypes in common with IBD patients than with healthy twins, especially with disease activity.

The CDR3 has 15 residues. From germline, CDR1 is SGDLS and CDR2 YYNGEE. Sequencing used blood. This receptor was identified in a human donor with ulcerative colitis or Crohn's disease, or a healthy co-twin of an affected twin (not recorded which). The V gene is TRBV9, the J gene TRBJ2-3; TCRdb's D gene call, TRBD2, goes unchecked for lack of DNA. CDR3 in amino acids: CASSVVGGSTDTQYF.